This T cell receptor (beta chain) was profiled in a study of blood T cell repertoires in COVID-19. Across the whole study: The origin of the acute and convalescent COVID-19 samples was the United States, Italy and Spain. T cells, B-cell-depleted T cells, or PBMCs provided the cDNA or gDNA that served as material.

Cohorts were determined from participant-reported clinical history. How the authors handled the data: Amplification of reference gene primers provided the estimated nucleated cell counts. Clones were read by immunoSEQ multiplex PCR, and TCRdb kept only the in-frame ones, dropping some. V and J calls and clone size are copied from that table; D and trimming were computed from the DNA. The sample yields about 210,000 clones, 81% seen once. V was pared by 7 bases and J by 6 bases, with 15 bases between. The germline V gene encodes CDR1 MNHEY and CDR2 SVGAGI. The CDR3 contains 14 residues. The receptor's source is a woman between 50 and 59 years old with acute COVID-19. The specimen was PBMCs or T cells enriched from blood (not recorded which). This sequence joins TRBV6-5 and TRBJ1-4; possibly TRBD1 for D (5 bases). The CDR3 region is CASTIAGFDEKLFF. CDR3 bases: TGTGCCAGCACTATTGCAGGGTTTGATGAAAAACTGTTTTTT.